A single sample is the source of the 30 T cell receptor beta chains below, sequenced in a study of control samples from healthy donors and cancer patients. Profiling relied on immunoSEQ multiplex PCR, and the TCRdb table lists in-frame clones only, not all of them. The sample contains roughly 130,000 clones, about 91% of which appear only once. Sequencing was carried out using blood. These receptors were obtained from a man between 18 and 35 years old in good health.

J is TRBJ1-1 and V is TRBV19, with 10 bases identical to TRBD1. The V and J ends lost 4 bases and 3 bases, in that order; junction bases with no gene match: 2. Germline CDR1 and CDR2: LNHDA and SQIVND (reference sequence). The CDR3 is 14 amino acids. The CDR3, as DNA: TGTGCCAGTAGTAGGACAGGGGGAGACACTGAAGCTTTCTTT. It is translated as CASSRTGGDTEAFF.

Written as DNA, the CDR3 is TGTGCCATCAGTGAGTGGACAGGGGCGAACACTGAAGCTTTCTTT. Encoded protein: CAISEWTGANTEAFF. The J gene is TRBJ1-1, the V gene TRBV10-3, with TRBD1 identical over 9 bases. The CDR3 loop spans 15 amino acids. Germline assignment: CDR1 ENHRY and CDR2 SYGVKD. With V trimmed by 1 base and J by 1 base, 1 base remained unmatched.

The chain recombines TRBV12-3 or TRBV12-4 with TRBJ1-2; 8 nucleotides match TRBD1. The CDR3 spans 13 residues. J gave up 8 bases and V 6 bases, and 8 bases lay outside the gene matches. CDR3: CASRGRGLNGYTF. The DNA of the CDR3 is TGTGCCAGCAGGGGCAGGGGGCTTAACGGCTACACCTTC.

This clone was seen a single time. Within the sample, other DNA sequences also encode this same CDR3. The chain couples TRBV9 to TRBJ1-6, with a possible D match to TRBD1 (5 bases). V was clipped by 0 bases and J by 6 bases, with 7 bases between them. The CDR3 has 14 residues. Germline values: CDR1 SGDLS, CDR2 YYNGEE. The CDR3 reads CASSVGDRNSPLHF. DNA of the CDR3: TGTGCCAGCAGCGTAGGGGACCGTAATTCACCCCTCCACTTT.

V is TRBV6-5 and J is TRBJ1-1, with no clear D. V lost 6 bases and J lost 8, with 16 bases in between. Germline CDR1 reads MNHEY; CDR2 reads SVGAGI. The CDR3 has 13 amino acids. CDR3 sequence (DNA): TGTGCCAGCAGCCTTCGCATTCGCGGGGAAGCTTTCTTT. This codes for CASSLRIRGEAFF.

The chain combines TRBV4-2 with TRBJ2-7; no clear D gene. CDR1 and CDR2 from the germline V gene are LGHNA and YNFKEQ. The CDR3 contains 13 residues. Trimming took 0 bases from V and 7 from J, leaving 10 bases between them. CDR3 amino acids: CASSQEGNGEQYF. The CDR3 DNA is TGTGCCAGCAGCCAAGAGGGAAACGGGGAGCAGTACTTC.

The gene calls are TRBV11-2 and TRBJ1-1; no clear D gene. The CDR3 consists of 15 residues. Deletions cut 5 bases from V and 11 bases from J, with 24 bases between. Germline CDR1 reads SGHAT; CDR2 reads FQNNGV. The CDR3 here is CASSLGGVVGLAAFF. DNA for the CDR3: TGTGCCAGCAGCCTCGGCGGGGTTGTGGGTCTGGCGGCTTTCTTT.

The DNA for the CDR3 is TGTGCCATCAGTGATATTCGACAAATAGCGAACGGCTACACCTTC. This codes for CAISDIRQIANGYTF. The genes are TRBV10-3 and TRBJ1-2; no clear D. The CDR3 has 15 amino acids. The germline CDR1 and CDR2 sequences are ENHRY and SYGVKD. V gave up 3 bases and J gave up 8 bases, with 19 bases separating them.

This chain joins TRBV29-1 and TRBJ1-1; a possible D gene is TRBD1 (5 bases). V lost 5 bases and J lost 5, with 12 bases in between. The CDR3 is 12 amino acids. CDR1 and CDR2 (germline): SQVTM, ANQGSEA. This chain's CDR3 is CSVRGFITEAFF. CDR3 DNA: TGCAGCGTTCGGGGGTTTATTACTGAAGCTTTCTTT.

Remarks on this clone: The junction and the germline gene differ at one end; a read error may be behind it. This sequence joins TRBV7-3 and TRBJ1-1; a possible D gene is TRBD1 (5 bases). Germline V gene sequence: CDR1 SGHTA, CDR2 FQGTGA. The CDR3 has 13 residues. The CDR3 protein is CASSRGGETEAFF. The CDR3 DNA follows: TGCGCCAGCAGCCGTGGGGGGGAAACTGAAGCTTTCTTT.

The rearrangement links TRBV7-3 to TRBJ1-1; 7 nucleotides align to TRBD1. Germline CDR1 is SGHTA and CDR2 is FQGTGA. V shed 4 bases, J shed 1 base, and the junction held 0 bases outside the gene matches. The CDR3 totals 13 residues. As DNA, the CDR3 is TGTGCCAGCAGCTCAGGGGGGAACACTGAAGCTTTCTTT. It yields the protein CASSSGGNTEAFF.

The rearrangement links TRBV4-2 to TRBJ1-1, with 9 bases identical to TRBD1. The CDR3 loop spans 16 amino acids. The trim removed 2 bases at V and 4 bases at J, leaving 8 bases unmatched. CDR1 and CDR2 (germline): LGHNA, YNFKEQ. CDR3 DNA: TGTGCCAGCAGCCAACCGGGACAGGGAGGTGTCACTGAAGCTTTCTTT. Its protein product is CASSQPGQGGVTEAFF.

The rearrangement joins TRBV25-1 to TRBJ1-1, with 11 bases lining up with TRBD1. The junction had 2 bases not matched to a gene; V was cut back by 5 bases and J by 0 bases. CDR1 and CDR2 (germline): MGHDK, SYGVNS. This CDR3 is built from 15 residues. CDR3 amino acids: CASSRDRGMNTEAFF. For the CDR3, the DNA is TGTGCCAGCAGTCGGGACAGGGGGATGAACACTGAAGCTTTCTTT.

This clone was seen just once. CDR3 residues: CASSDSLGDNSPLHF. In nucleotides, the CDR3 is TGTGCCAGCAGTGACTCGTTGGGAGATAATTCACCCCTCCACTTT. The V call is TRBV6-4, the J call TRBJ1-6; unclear D gene. The CDR3 runs to 15 residues. The germline CDR1 and CDR2 sequences are MRHNA and SNTAGT. Trimming took off 0 bases at V and 5 bases at J, with 8 bases between the two ends.

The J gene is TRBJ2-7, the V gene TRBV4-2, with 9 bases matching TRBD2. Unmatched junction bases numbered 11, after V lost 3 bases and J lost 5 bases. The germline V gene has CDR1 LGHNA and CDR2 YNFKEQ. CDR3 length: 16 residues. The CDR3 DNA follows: TGTGCCAGCAGCCAGGCAACGGGCGGGGGGGCCGACGAGCAGTACTTC. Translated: CASSQATGGGADEQYF.

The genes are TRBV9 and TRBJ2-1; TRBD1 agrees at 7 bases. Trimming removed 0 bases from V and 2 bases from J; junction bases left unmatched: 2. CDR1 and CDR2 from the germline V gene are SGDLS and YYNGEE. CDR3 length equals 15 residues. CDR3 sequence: CASSVGDSPYNEQFF. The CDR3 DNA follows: TGTGCCAGCAGCGTAGGGGACAGCCCCTACAATGAGCAGTTCTTC.

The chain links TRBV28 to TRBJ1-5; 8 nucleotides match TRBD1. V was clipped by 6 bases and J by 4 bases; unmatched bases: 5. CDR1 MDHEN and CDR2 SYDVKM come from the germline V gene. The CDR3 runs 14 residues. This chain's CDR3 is CASSRTGLNQPQHF. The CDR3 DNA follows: TGTGCCAGCAGCCGGACAGGGCTAAATCAGCCCCAGCATTTT. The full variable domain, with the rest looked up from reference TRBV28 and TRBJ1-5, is DVKVTQSSRYLVKRTGEKVFLECVQDMDHENMFWYRQDPGLGLRLIYFSYDVKMKEKGDIPEGYSVSREKKERFSLILESASTNQTSMYLCASSRTGLNQPQHFGDGTRLSIL.

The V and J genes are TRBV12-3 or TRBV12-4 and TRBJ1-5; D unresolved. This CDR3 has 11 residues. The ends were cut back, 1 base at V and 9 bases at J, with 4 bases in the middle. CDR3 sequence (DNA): TGTGCCAGCAGTTTAGGCCGGCCCCAGCATTTT. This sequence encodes CASSLGRPQHF.

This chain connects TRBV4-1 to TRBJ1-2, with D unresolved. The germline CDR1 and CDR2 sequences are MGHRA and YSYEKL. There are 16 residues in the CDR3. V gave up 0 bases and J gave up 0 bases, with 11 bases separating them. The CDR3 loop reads CASSQEAGPTNYGYTF. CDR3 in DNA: TGCGCCAGCAGCCAAGAAGCTGGGCCCACTAACTATGGCTACACCTTC.

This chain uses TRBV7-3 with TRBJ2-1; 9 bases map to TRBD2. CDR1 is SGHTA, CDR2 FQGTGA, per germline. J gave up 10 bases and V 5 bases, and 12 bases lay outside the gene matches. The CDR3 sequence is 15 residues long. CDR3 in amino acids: CASSLSGGPLREQFF. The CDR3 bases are TGTGCCAGCAGCCTTAGCGGGGGCCCCCTTCGGGAGCAGTTCTTC.

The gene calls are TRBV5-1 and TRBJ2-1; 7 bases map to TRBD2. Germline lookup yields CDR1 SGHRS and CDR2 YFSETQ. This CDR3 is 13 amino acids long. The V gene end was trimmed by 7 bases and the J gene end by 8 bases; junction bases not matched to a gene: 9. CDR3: CASREAVGDEQFF. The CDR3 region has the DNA TGCGCCAGCCGGGAGGCGGTGGGGGATGAGCAGTTCTTC.

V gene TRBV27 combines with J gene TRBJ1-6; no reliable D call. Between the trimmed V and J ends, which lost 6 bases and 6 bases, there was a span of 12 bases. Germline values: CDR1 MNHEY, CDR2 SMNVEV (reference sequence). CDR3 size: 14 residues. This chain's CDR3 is CASRALLGNSPLHF. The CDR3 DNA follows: TGTGCCAGCAGGGCTCTGTTGGGTAATTCACCCCTCCACTTT.

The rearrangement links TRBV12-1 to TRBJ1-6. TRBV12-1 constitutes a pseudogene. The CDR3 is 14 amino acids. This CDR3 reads CARRGGSYNSPLHF. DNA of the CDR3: TGTGCCAGGAGGGGGGGCTCCTATAATTCACCCCTCCACTTT.

The CDR3 region is CASRRGDSNQPQHF. The CDR3 DNA reads TGTGCCAGCAGGAGGGGCGACAGCAATCAGCCCCAGCATTTT. The genes are TRBV6-5 and TRBJ1-5, with D possibly TRBD1 on 5 matching bases. The CDR3 covers 14 residues. V lost 6 bases and J lost 1, with 10 bases in between. From germline, CDR1 is MNHEY and CDR2 SVGAGI.

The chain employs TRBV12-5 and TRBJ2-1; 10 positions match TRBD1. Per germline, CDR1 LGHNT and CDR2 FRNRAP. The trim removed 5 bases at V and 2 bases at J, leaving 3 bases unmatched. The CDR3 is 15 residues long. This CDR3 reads CASGPGTGAYNEQFF. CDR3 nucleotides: TGTGCTAGTGGTCCGGGGACAGGGGCCTACAATGAGCAGTTCTTC.

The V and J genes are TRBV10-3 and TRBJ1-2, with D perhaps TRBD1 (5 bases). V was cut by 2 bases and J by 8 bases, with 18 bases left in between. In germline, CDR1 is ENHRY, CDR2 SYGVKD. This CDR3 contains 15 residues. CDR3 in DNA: TGTGCCATCAGTGAGGACGGGACCGCCATGGGGGGCTACACCTTC. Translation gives CAISEDGTAMGGYTF.

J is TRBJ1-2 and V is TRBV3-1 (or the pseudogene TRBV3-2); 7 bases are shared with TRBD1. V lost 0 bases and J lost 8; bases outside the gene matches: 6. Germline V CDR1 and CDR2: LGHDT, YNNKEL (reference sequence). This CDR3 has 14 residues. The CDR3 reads CASSQDDREKGYTF. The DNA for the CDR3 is TGTGCCAGCAGCCAAGATGACAGGGAGAAGGGCTACACCTTC.

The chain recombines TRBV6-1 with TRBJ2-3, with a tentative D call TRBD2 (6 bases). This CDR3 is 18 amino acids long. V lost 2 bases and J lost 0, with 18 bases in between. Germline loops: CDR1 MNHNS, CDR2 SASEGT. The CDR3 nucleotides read TGTGCCAGCAGTGAACATCTCCCGGGGGAGTCAAGCACAGATACGCAGTATTTT. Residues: CASSEHLPGESSTDTQYF.

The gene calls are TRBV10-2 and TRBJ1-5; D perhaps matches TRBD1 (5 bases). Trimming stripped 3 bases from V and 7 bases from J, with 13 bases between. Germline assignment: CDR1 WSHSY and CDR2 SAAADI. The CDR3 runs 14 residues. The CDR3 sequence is CASSEGRGGQPQHF. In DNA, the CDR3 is TGCGCCAGCAGTGAAGGAAGGGGTGGGCAGCCCCAGCATTTT.

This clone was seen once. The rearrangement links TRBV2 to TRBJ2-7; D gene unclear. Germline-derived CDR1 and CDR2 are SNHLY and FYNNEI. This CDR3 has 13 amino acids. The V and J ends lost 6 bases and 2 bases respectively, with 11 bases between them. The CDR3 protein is CASRVTDTYEQYF. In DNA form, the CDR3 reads TGTGCCAGCAGAGTTACAGATACCTACGAGCAGTACTTC.